This T cell receptor beta chain is drawn from a study of shared clonotypes between healthy human individuals. Study-level findings and limits: Memory subsets generally showed lower estimated richness than naive subsets.

J lost 3 bases, V lost 7 bases, and 3 bases had no gene match. Germline CDR1 is MNHEY and CDR2 is SMNVEV (reference sequence). The CDR3 contains 14 residues. The assay used deep level. The authors loaded around 220 ng DNA, some 32,000 T cell genomes, into sorted-subset replicate PCRs. Libraries were prepared by immunoSEQ multiplex PCR; TCRdb keeps only in-frame clonotypes and omits some of them. Of under 700,000 clones in the sample, about 95% were seen once. Terminally differentiated effector memory CD45RA+ cells were excluded by CCR7 positive selection of CD45RO-negative cells. In its sample, this clone was seen once. Its specificity is unknown.

The chain links TRBV27 to TRBJ2-2; TRBD2 matches 9 bases. The receptor's source is a woman aged 30 to 39 in good health. The sample was naive CD8+ T cells sorted from blood. The CDR3 loop reads CASTRTSDTGELFF. The CDR3 DNA follows: TGTGCCAGCACCAGGACTAGCGACACCGGGGAGCTGTTTTTT.